This paragraph reports one T cell receptor beta chain. This sample is drawn from a study of cytomegalovirus exposure and HLA in healthy donors. Amplification used 60 Vbeta primers and 13 Jbeta primers. Libraries were prepared by immunoSEQ multiplex PCR; TCRdb keeps only in-frame clonotypes and omits some of them. Counted here are more than 150,000 clones, over 75% occurring once; the ten biggest clones make up roughly 0.2%. The CDR3 length is 16 residues. The V and J ends lost 1 base and 0 bases, in that order; junction bases with no gene match: 3. Germline V gene sequence: CDR1 MGHRA, CDR2 YSYEKL. The V gene is TRBV4-1, the J gene TRBJ2-4; 7 bases align to TRBD2. This clonotype was sampled from a girl under three years old in good health and CMV-seronegative. The source material was PBMCs. CDR3 in amino acids: CASSQGSGVAKNIQYF. The CDR3 DNA is TGCGCCAGCAGCCAAGGGAGCGGGGTAGCCAAAAACATTCAGTACTTC.